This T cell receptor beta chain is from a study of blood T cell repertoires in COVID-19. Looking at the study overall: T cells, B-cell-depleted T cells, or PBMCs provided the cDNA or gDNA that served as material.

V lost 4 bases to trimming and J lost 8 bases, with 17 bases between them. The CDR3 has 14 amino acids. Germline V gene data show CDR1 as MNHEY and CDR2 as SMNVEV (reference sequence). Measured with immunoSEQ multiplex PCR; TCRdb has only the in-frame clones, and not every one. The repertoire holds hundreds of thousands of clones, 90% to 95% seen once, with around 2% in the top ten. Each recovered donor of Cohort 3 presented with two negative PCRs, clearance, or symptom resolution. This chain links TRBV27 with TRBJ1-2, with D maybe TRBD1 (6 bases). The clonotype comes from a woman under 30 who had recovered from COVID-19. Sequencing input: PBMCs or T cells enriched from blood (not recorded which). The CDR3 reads CASSSMGQGWGYTF. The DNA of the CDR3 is TGTGCCAGCAGTTCAATGGGACAAGGGTGGGGCTACACCTTC.